The 16 T cell receptor beta chains in this list originate from one sample, sequenced in a study of CD8 T cells in ankylosing spondylitis. TCRdb re-derived calls from the 5' RACE reads in MiXCR, one entry per CDR3 protein. The data hold a few hundred thousand distinct CDR3 sequences, with over 15% observed a single time. The sample was blood, either unsorted or a sorted T cell fraction (not recorded which). These receptors came from a male donor with ankylosing spondylitis or in good health (not recorded which).

This clonotype was seen only a few times. This chain joins TRBV5-6 and TRBJ2-1, with a tentative D call TRBD2 (5 bases). The CDR3 is 14 amino acids. Trimming stripped 1 base from V and 3 bases from J, with 8 bases between. Germline loops: CDR1 SGHDT, CDR2 YYEEEE. For the CDR3, the DNA is TGTGCCAGCAGCTTGATACGGGACTACAATGAGCAGTTCTTC. Encoded protein: CASSLIRDYNEQFF.

This clonotype was counted many times. The CDR3 sequence: CASSLTPYGTGRTGELFF. The CDR3 DNA sequence: TGTGCCAGCAGTTTAACCCCCTACGGGACAGGTCGGACCGGGGAGCTGTTTTTT. The V and J genes are TRBV27 and TRBJ2-2; 8 bases map to TRBD1. V lost 2 bases to trimming and J lost 5 bases; unmatched junction nucleotides: 13. This CDR3 has 18 amino acids. The germline CDR1 and CDR2 sequences are MNHEY and SMNVEV (reference sequence).

Concerning this clonotype: Given a much more abundant clone one base away, this may be a read error. V and J are TRBV27 and TRBJ2-7, with 8 bases that match TRBD1. The CDR3 contains 14 residues. Germline CDR1 is MNHEY and CDR2 is SMNVEV (reference sequence). The CDR3 sequence: CASSPPGTGYEHYF. For the CDR3, the DNA is TGTGCCAGCAGTCCGCCCGGGACAGGCTACGAGCATTACTTC.

This sequence joins TRBV4-1 and TRBJ1-1; TRBD1 agrees at 9 bases. Germline V CDR1 and CDR2: MGHRA, YSYEKL. V shed 6 bases, J shed 4 bases, and the junction held 9 bases outside the gene matches. This CDR3 is 15 amino acids long. Here the CDR3 DNA reads TGCGCCAGCAGTTGGACAGGGGAGACCACCACTGAAGCTTTCTTT. Encoded protein: CASSWTGETTTEAFF.

This clonotype was observed at least ten times. The chain links TRBV29-1 to TRBJ2-1, with D perhaps TRBD2 (6 bases). Germline CDR1 and CDR2: SQVTM and ANQGSEA. V was shortened by 1 base and J by 2 bases, with 12 bases between the two germline ends. The CDR3 runs 15 residues. Here the CDR3 reads CSVEGVPGAYNEQFF. The CDR3 DNA reads as TGCAGCGTTGAAGGGGTCCCGGGAGCCTACAATGAGCAGTTCTTC.

This clonotype has a handful of counts. The CDR3 is CATKGLALEETQYF. The CDR3 DNA follows: TGTGCCACAAAGGGACTAGCGTTGGAAGAGACCCAGTACTTC. This sequence joins TRBV27 and TRBJ2-5, with 10 positions matching TRBD2. With 10 bases clipped from V and 3 bases from J, the junction kept 8 bases outside the gene matches. Germline CDR1 and CDR2: MNHEY and SMNVEV (reference sequence). The CDR3 extends over 14 amino acids.

J is TRBJ2-5 and V is TRBV2, with D maybe TRBD2 (7 bases). CDR1 is SNHLY and CDR2 is FYNNEI in the germline V gene. V lost 9 bases and J 1 base, leaving 18 bases between the germline ends. CDR3 length equals 15 residues. The CDR3 nucleotides are TGTGCCAGGGGGGGGGCTAGCGGCCCCCAAGAGACCCAGTACTTC. This sequence encodes CARGGASGPQETQYF. The variable domain in full, completed from reference TRBV2 and TRBJ2-5, reads EPEVTQTPSHQVTQMGQEVILRCVPISNHLYFYWYRQILGQKVEFLVSFYNNEISEKSEIFDDQFSVERPDGSNFTLKIRSTKLEDSAMYFCARGGASGPQETQYFGPGTRLLVL.

The chain employs TRBV5-1 and TRBJ2-3, with 9 positions matching TRBD2. The trim removed 5 bases at V and 2 bases at J, leaving 6 bases unmatched. CDR3 length equals 15 residues. Germline V lookup: CDR1 SGHRS, CDR2 YFSETQ. CDR3 DNA sequence: TGCGCCAGCAGAATAGCGGGAGTTCACACAGATACGCAGTATTTT. This gives the protein CASRIAGVHTDTQYF.

A remark on this clonotype: A read error is possible here, since a much larger clone lies one base away. V gene TRBV12-3 or TRBV12-4 combines with J gene TRBJ2-3; D unclear. The length of the CDR3 is 12 residues. The CDR3 DNA reads as TGTGCCAGCAACCGGAACACATATACGCAGTATTTT. It encodes CASNRNTYTQYF.

The chain joins TRBV29-1 to TRBJ2-1, with 9 bases fitting TRBD2. There are 16 residues in the CDR3. Germline V gives CDR1 SQVTM, CDR2 ANQGSEA. The trim removed 6 bases at V and 0 bases at J, leaving 9 bases unmatched. Here the CDR3 DNA reads TGCAGCGTGGACGGACTAGCGATTATCTCCTACAATGAGCAGTTCTTC. Amino acids: CSVDGLAIISYNEQFF.

The V call is TRBV2, the J call TRBJ2-1, with a weak D call TRBD2 (6 bases). The V end lost 8 bases, the J end lost 6 bases, and 11 bases lay between the germline ends. The CDR3 consists of 12 residues. Germline V gene data show CDR1 as SNHLY and CDR2 as FYNNEI. DNA for the CDR3: TGTGCCAGCCTAGGGACTGGCAATGAGCAGTTCTTC. Translated: CASLGTGNEQFF. Variable domain in full (rest from reference TRBV2 and TRBJ2-1): EPEVTQTPSHQVTQMGQEVILRCVPISNHLYFYWYRQILGQKVEFLVSFYNNEISEKSEIFDDQFSVERPDGSNFTLKIRSTKLEDSAMYFCASLGTGNEQFFGPGTRLTVL.

This clonotype was counted many times. V gene TRBV28 combines with J gene TRBJ2-3; possibly TRBD1 for D (6 bases). CDR3 length: 14 amino acids. Between the trimmed V and J ends, which lost 2 bases and 6 bases, there was a span of 12 bases. Per germline, CDR1 MDHEN and CDR2 SYDVKM. The CDR3, as DNA: TGTGCCAGCAGTTTAGGTCCCCAGGGGGATACGCAGTATTTT. Its protein is CASSLGPQGDTQYF.

V gene TRBV29-1 combines with J gene TRBJ2-7; D is undetermined. Germline V CDR1 and CDR2: SQVTM, ANQGSEA. The CDR3 is 14 residues long. V was shortened by 6 bases and J by 1 base, with 16 bases between the two germline ends. The CDR3, as DNA: TGCAGCGTCTTACCAACATCTTTATCCTACGAGCAGTACTTC. Encoded protein: CSVLPTSLSYEQYF.

This clonotype has just a few counts. The gene calls are TRBV9 and TRBJ2-6; D unresolved. The CDR3 covers 15 residues. V lost 2 bases and J 2 bases, leaving 8 bases between the germline ends. From germline, CDR1 is SGDLS and CDR2 YYNGEE. CDR3: CASSVGEAGANVLTF. CDR3 bases: TGTGCCAGCAGCGTTGGAGAGGCTGGGGCCAACGTCCTGACTTTC.

The gene calls are TRBV7-9 and TRBJ2-4; 7 bases line up with TRBD1. CDR1 is SEHNR, CDR2 FQNEAQ, per germline (reference sequence). The CDR3 is made up of 14 amino acids. J was trimmed by 1 base and V by 7 bases; bases with no gene match: 4. The CDR3 DNA follows: TGTGCCAGCACCGCACAGGGGGCCAAAAACATTCAGTACTTC. Encoded protein: CASTAQGAKNIQYF.

The chain recombines TRBV6-5 with TRBJ2-7, with 7 bases that match TRBD1. The CDR3 is 16 residues long. Germline loops: CDR1 MNHEY, CDR2 SVGAGI. Losses at the gene ends were 2 bases for V and 1 base for J; bases not matched to a gene: 8. The DNA of the CDR3 is TGTGCCAGCAGTTACGCCTTCCGGGACAGTTCCTACGAGCAGTACTTC. Amino acid sequence: CASSYAFRDSSYEQYF.